These T cell receptor beta chains were read from a single sample in a study of cytomegalovirus exposure and HLA in healthy donors. Sequenced by immunoSEQ multiplex PCR; TCRdb stores in-frame clones only, minus some. The table has around 130,000 clones, approximately 80% seen once; the top ten hold 11%. Sequencing used PBMCs. These receptors came from a male donor in good health and CMV-seropositive. The CDR3 runs from the conserved cysteine through the conserved F or W. Each record gives: clone size, J gene, D gene, V gene, CDR3 DNA, CDR3 protein. D genes are given only for firm matches. A row's size may be missing; if present it is once, few, many or a size class.

size: NA
J: TRBJ2-2
D: NA
V: TRBV7-9
DNA: TGTGCCAGCAGCTTAGGACCGGGGTCCGCGAACACCGGGGAGCTGTTTTTT
CDR3: CASSLGPGSANTGELFF

size: NA
J: TRBJ2-1
D: NA
V: TRBV11-3
DNA: TGTGCCAGCAGCCGCGCGGGCAACTCCTACAATGAGCAGTTCTTC
CDR3: CASSRAGNSYNEQFF

size: NA
J: TRBJ2-5
D: NA
V: TRBV28
DNA: TGTGCCAGCAGGGGACAAAAAGAGACCCAGTACTTC
CDR3: CASRGQKETQYF

size: NA
J: TRBJ2-2
D: NA
V: TRBV15
DNA: TGCGCCACCAGCAGCTCCCAGGGGACGAACACCGGGGAGCTGTTTTTT
CDR3: CATSSSQGTNTGELFF

size: NA
J: TRBJ2-1
D: TRBD2
V: TRBV5-4
DNA: TGTGCCAGCAGCGAGACTAGCGGGACTTACAATGAGCAGTTCTTC
CDR3: CASSETSGTYNEQFF

size: NA
J: TRBJ2-3
D: TRBD2
V: TRBV29-1
DNA: TGCAGCGTTGCGGGACTAGCGGGCGGCACAGATACGCAGTATTTT
CDR3: CSVAGLAGGTDTQYF

size: NA
J: TRBJ2-1
D: TRBD2
V: TRBV7-9
DNA: TGTTCCAGCAGCTCTGGACTAGCGGCCAATGAGCAGTTCTTC
CDR3: CSSSSGLAANEQFF

size: NA
J: TRBJ2-1
D: TRBD2
V: TRBV30
DNA: TGTGCCTGGAGTCTCCGATGGGGACTAGCGGGACCCAATGAGCAGTTCTTC
CDR3: CAWSLRWGLAGPNEQFF

size: NA
J: TRBJ1-4
D: NA
V: TRBV28
DNA: TGTGCCAGCAGTTTGATCTCTCAGGGGTCAGATGAAAAACTGTTTTTT
CDR3: CASSLISQGSDEKLFF

size: NA
J: TRBJ2-5
D: NA
V: TRBV11-2
DNA: TGTGCCAGCAGCTTAGTTGGGTTGGAGGGGGAGACCCAGTACTTC
CDR3: CASSLVGLEGETQYF

size: NA
J: TRBJ2-3
D: TRBD2
V: TRBV5-4
DNA: TGTGCCAGCAGCACCGCCGGACTAGCGGGAGGGCAAGATACGCAGTATTTT
CDR3: CASSTAGLAGGQDTQYF

size: NA
J: TRBJ2-5
D: NA
V: TRBV6-5
DNA: TGTGCCAGCAGTCAACTACTGGGCGGGGAGACCCAGTACTTC
CDR3: CASSQLLGGETQYF

size: once
J: TRBJ2-7
D: TRBD1
V: TRBV19
DNA: TGTGCCAGTAGTATGGGGACAGGGGGAAACTACGAGCAGTACTTC
CDR3: CASSMGTGGNYEQYF

size: NA
J: TRBJ2-7
D: TRBD2
V: TRBV7-2
DNA: TGTGCCAGCAGCTTAGAGGCGGGAGCGTCCTACGAGCAGTACTTC
CDR3: CASSLEAGASYEQYF

size: NA
J: TRBJ2-7
D: NA
V: TRBV19
DNA: TGTGCCAGTAGTAAGGGGACACCCTCCTACGAGCAGTACTTC
CDR3: CASSKGTPSYEQYF

size: NA
J: TRBJ2-3
D: TRBD2
V: TRBV5-4
DNA: TGTGCCAGCAGTTCTGGACTAGCGGGGCCCTCCACAGATACGCAGTATTTT
CDR3: CASSSGLAGPSTDTQYF

size: NA
J: TRBJ2-1
D: NA
V: TRBV5-1
DNA: TGCGCCAGCAGCCCCCTCGGAGGAATAGACAATGAGCAGTTCTTC
CDR3: CASSPLGGIDNEQFF

size: NA
J: TRBJ2-7
D: NA
V: TRBV6-1
DNA: TGTGCCAGCAGTGAAACCGCCCGATTAGTCTACGAGCAGTACTTC
CDR3: CASSETARLVYEQYF

size: NA
J: TRBJ1-2
D: TRBD1
V: TRBV5-5
DNA: TGTGCCAGCAGCCCTGACAGGGGAAACTATGGCTACACCTTC
CDR3: CASSPDRGNYGYTF

size: NA
J: TRBJ1-5
D: NA
V: TRBV11-2
DNA: TGTGCCAGCAGCTTAGGGCCCACCAATCAGCCCCAGCATTTT
CDR3: CASSLGPTNQPQHF

size: NA
J: TRBJ2-3
D: NA
V: TRBV9
DNA: TGTGCCAGCAGCTTCCGGGATAGAAGCACAGATACGCAGTATTTT
CDR3: CASSFRDRSTDTQYF

size: few
J: TRBJ2-1
D: TRBD2
V: TRBV19
DNA: TGTGCCAGTAGTATTTCGGGCCTCGCGGGAGCGATCTCCTACAATGAGCAGTTCTTC
CDR3: CASSISGLAGAISYNEQFF

size: once
J: TRBJ2-5
D: NA
V: TRBV15
DNA: TGTGCCACCAGCAGAGATATGGCCCAGGAGACCCAGTACTTC
CDR3: CATSRDMAQETQYF

size: NA
J: TRBJ2-3
D: NA
V: TRBV9
DNA: TGTGCCAGCAGCGCCGCGGGACAGACCACAGATACGCAGTATTTT
CDR3: CASSAAGQTTDTQYF

size: once
J: TRBJ2-1
D: TRBD1
V: TRBV27
DNA: TGTGCCAGCAGTTCCTACAGGGGGTCTGGGAATGAGCAGTTCTTC
CDR3: CASSSYRGSGNEQFF

size: NA
J: TRBJ2-7
D: TRBD2
V: TRBV7-9
DNA: TGTTCCGGGACTAGCGGATCTCGGGAGCAGTACTTC
CDR3: CSGTSGSREQYF

size: NA
J: TRBJ1-4
D: NA
V: TRBV7-9
DNA: TGTGCCAGCAGCTTGGAGGTTGGAAAACTGTTTTTT
CDR3: CASSLEVGKLFF

size: NA
J: TRBJ2-7
D: NA
V: TRBV2
DNA: TGTGCCAGCCGTAGGGGCATTTGGTACGAGCAGTACTTC
CDR3: CASRRGIWYEQYF

size: NA
J: TRBJ1-6
D: TRBD1
V: TRBV6-6
DNA: TGTGCCAGCAGCCAACTCGGGACAGGAGGATACTCACCCCTCCACTTT
CDR3: CASSQLGTGGYSPLHF

size: NA
J: TRBJ2-2
D: NA
V: TRBV27
DNA: TGTGCCAGCAGTTGGGCCCAGACTAGAGCGGCTTCCGGGGAGCTGTTTTTT
CDR3: CASSWAQTRAASGELFF

size: NA
J: TRBJ2-3
D: TRBD2
V: TRBV9
DNA: TGTGCCAGCAGCACATCATCGGGGGAGGGCCTAGATACGCAGTATTTT
CDR3: CASSTSSGEGLDTQYF

size: NA
J: TRBJ2-4
D: NA
V: TRBV10-3
DNA: TGTGCCATCAGTGAGAGTGGGGCCTCAAACATTCAGTACTTC
CDR3: CAISESGASNIQYF

size: NA
J: TRBJ2-3
D: NA
V: TRBV29-1
DNA: TGCAGCGTTTGGAGAACAGATACGCAGTATTTT
CDR3: CSVWRTDTQYF

size: NA
J: TRBJ2-7
D: NA
V: TRBV30
DNA: TGTGCCTGGAAACCGGTCGGGTACGAGCAGTACTTC
CDR3: CAWKPVGYEQYF

size: NA
J: TRBJ2-6
D: NA
V: TRBV25-1
DNA: TGTGCCAGCAGTGAATCAACGGGCGTCCTGACTTTC
CDR3: CASSESTGVLTF

size: NA
J: TRBJ1-5
D: NA
V: TRBV4-3
DNA: TGCGCCAGCAGCCAAGTTTACAGTTATCAGCCCCAGCATTTT
CDR3: CASSQVYSYQPQHF

size: once
J: TRBJ2-1
D: TRBD2
V: TRBV6-6
DNA: TGTGCCAGTGAACCGGGACTAGCAGTTCGGGATGAGCAGTTCTTC
CDR3: CASEPGLAVRDEQFF

size: NA
J: TRBJ2-7
D: TRBD2
V: TRBV15
DNA: TGTGCCACCAGCAGAGATAGGACTAGCCGGGACGAGCAGTACTTC
CDR3: CATSRDRTSRDEQYF

size: NA
J: TRBJ2-4
D: NA
V: TRBV9
DNA: TGTGCCAGCAGCGTAGGCGGTGTATGGAACATTCAGTACTTC
CDR3: CASSVGGVWNIQYF

size: NA
J: TRBJ2-2
D: NA
V: TRBV6-4
DNA: TGTGCCAGCAGTGACGGAAGACGACATGGGGGGGAGCTGTTTTTT
CDR3: CASSDGRRHGGELFF

size: NA
J: TRBJ2-7
D: TRBD2
V: TRBV4-1
DNA: TGCGCCAGCAGCCCCCAAAATGGGGGAGGGCCCTACGAGCAGTACTTC
CDR3: CASSPQNGGGPYEQYF

size: few
J: TRBJ1-2
D: TRBD1
V: TRBV27
DNA: TGTGCCAGCAGTTTTCGACAGGGAAATGGCTACACCTTC
CDR3: CASSFRQGNGYTF

size: NA
J: TRBJ2-2
D: NA
V: TRBV7-2
DNA: TGTGCCAGCAGCTTAAACTCCGCGGGCGGGGAGCTGTTTTTT
CDR3: CASSLNSAGGELFF

size: NA
J: TRBJ2-5
D: TRBD2
V: TRBV13
DNA: TGTGCCAGCAGCTTTTCTAGCGGGAGGACCCAAGAGACCCAGTACTTC
CDR3: CASSFSSGRTQETQYF

size: NA
J: TRBJ2-3
D: NA
V: TRBV15
DNA: TGTGCCACCAGCAGCGGACTGGGCAACACAGATACGCAGTATTTT
CDR3: CATSSGLGNTDTQYF

size: NA
J: TRBJ2-2
D: NA
V: TRBV15
DNA: TGTGCCACCAGCAGAGATCCCGCGAACACCGGGGAGCTGTTTTTT
CDR3: CATSRDPANTGELFF

size: NA
J: TRBJ1-1
D: NA
V: TRBV19
DNA: TGTGCCAGTAGTATAGGAAAGGGAAGGGGCACTGAAGCTTTCTTT
CDR3: CASSIGKGRGTEAFF

size: NA
J: TRBJ2-1
D: TRBD2
V: TRBV11-3
DNA: TGTGCCAGCAGCCCGGGACTAGCGGGAGGGGTTGGTGAGCAGTTCTTC
CDR3: CASSPGLAGGVGEQFF

size: NA
J: TRBJ2-2
D: NA
V: TRBV27
DNA: TGTGCCAGCAGTTTTCTATGGACCGGGGAGCTGTTTTTT
CDR3: CASSFLWTGELFF

size: NA
J: TRBJ2-5
D: NA
V: TRBV7-8
DNA: TGTGCCAGCAGCTTAGAGGGGACTTGGGTAGACGAGACCCAGTACTTC
CDR3: CASSLEGTWVDETQYF

size: NA
J: TRBJ2-7
D: NA
V: TRBV21-1
DNA: TGTGCCAGCAGCGAAGAGGGACTAGCGGGGAGCTACGAGCAGTACTTC
CDR3: CASSEEGLAGSYEQYF